This passage covers 5 T cell receptor beta chains from one sample sequenced in a study of blood T cell repertoires in COVID-19. Method: immunoSEQ multiplex PCR; TCRdb's copy keeps in-frame clones and lacks some. The table records around 28,000 clones, approximately 85% of them present only once. The sample comprised peripheral blood. All receptors derive from a woman of 80 years or more with COVID-19, enrolled during active disease.

CDR3 in DNA: TGTGCCAGCAGTGAAGCCGGTGATGAAAAACTGTTTTTT. This gives the protein CASSEAGDEKLFF. This chain links TRBV6-1 with TRBJ1-4; D remains ambiguous. The ends were cut back, 0 bases at V and 6 bases at J, with 5 bases in the middle. This CDR3 has 13 amino acids. The germline V gene has CDR1 MNHNS and CDR2 SASEGT.

The V and J genes are TRBV19 and TRBJ1-2, with D uncertain. In germline, CDR1 is LNHDA, CDR2 SQIVND (reference sequence). V lost 5 bases to trimming and J lost 3 bases, with 7 bases between them. This CDR3 has 12 residues. The CDR3 here is CASSREDYGYTF. The CDR3 nucleotides are TGTGCCAGTAGTCGGGAAGACTATGGCTACACCTTC.

This clone has a single count. The chain recombines TRBV14 with TRBJ1-2, with 7 bases aligning to TRBD1. CDR1 is SGHDN and CDR2 is FVKESK in the germline V gene. CDR3 length: 14 amino acids. V shed 1 base, J shed 4 bases, and the junction held 3 bases outside the gene matches. In nucleotides, the CDR3 is TGTGCCAGCAGCCAAGGGGACAGCCTCTATGGCTACACCTTC. It is translated as CASSQGDSLYGYTF. The variable domain in full, completed from reference TRBV14 and TRBJ1-2, reads EAGVTQFPSHSVIEKGQTVTLRCDPISGHDNLYWYRRVMGKEIKFLLHFVKESKQDESGMPNNRFLAERTGGTYSTLKVQPAELEDSGVYFCASSQGDSLYGYTFGSGTRLTVV.

The table lists this clone with a count of one. The chain is built from TRBV30 and TRBJ1-1; D call uncertain. Germline V gene lookup returns CDR1 GTSNPN and CDR2 SVGIG (reference sequence). V was trimmed by 5 bases and J by 4 bases, leaving 11 bases between them. The CDR3 contains 12 residues. CDR3 protein: CAWDYRGTEAFF. Here the CDR3 DNA reads TGTGCCTGGGACTACCGGGGCACTGAAGCTTTCTTT.

This clone appeared a single time. This sequence joins TRBV19 and TRBJ2-1; tentative D call: TRBD2 (7 bases). CDR3 size: 14 residues. CDR1 is LNHDA, CDR2 SQIVND, per germline (reference sequence). Trimming cost V 3 bases and J 6 bases, with 12 bases left between them. The CDR3 nucleotides are TGTGCCAGTAGTATTCGGGGGGCGGTCAATGAGCAGTTCTTC. Residues: CASSIRGAVNEQFF. The full variable domain, completed using reference TRBV19 and TRBJ2-1, is DGGITQSPKYLFRKEGQNVTLSCEQNLNHDAMYWYRQDPGQGLRLIYYSQIVNDFQKGDIAEGYSVSREKKESFPLTVTSAQKNPTAFYLCASSIRGAVNEQFFGPGTRLTVL.